This T cell receptor (beta chain) was identified during a study of shared clonotypes between healthy human individuals. Study results and caveats: Researchers found naive subsets generally carried larger estimated richness than memory subsets. Four donors showed sharing of 4.5% to 5% of naive CD4 clonotypes. The donor pool, a small one, limited the genetic and exposure-history diversity represented.

As concerns this clone: The antigen remains unidentified.

Per the original data handling: Filtering differed because ImmunoSEQ produced junction-only sequences that carried no quality scores. Sequenced by immunoSEQ multiplex PCR; TCRdb stores in-frame clones only, minus some. For V, J and clone size, that table is used; D and trimming come from the DNA. The table has about 2 million clones, less than 95% seen once. Germline CDR1 and CDR2: SGHTA and FQGNSA. The V and J ends lost 3 bases and 4 bases respectively, with 10 bases between them. The CDR3 totals 14 residues. Positively selected for CCR7, the CD45RO-negative cells used as naive CD8 cells excluded terminally differentiated effector memory CD45RA+ cells.

The chain carries TRBV7-2 and TRBJ2-1, with D unclear. Sequencing used naive CD8+ T cells sorted from blood. The sequence derives from a man between 18 and 29 years old in good health. CDR3 protein: CASSFPGPYNEQFF. In DNA, the CDR3 is TGTGCCAGCAGCTTCCCCGGGCCTTACAATGAGCAGTTCTTC.